The sequence of this TCR beta chain was determined in a study of cytotoxic CD8 clonotypes in ibrutinib-treated CLL. Study-level results: Baseline levels of clonality went above those of age-matched healthy donors and moved with circulating CD8+ T-cell counts.

Germline V lookup: CDR1 SNHLY, CDR2 FYNNEI. The CDR3 has 10 residues. Trimming stripped 10 bases from V and 5 bases from J, with 7 bases between. To note about this clone: Its antigen is undetermined.

TCRdb keeps only in-frame clones here, not all; method: immunoSEQ multiplex PCR. The profile shows fewer than 400,000 clones, roughly 71% of them singletons. The chain carries TRBV2 and TRBJ2-3, with D hard to call. The origin of this receptor is a human donor with chronic lymphocytic leukemia. Sequencing was performed on PBMCs, taken after 36 months of ibrutinib treatment. The CDR3 DNA follows: TGTGCCATTCGGTTAGATACGCAGTATTTT. It encodes CAIRLDTQYF.